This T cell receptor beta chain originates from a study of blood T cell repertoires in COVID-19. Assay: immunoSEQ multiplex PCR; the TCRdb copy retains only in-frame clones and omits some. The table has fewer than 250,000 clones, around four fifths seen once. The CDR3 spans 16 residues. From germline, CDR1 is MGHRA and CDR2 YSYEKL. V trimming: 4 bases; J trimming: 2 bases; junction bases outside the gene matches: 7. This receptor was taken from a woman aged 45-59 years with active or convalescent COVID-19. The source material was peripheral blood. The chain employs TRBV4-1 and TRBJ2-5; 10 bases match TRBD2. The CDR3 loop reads CASSPRLAGGQETQYF. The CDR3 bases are TGCGCCAGCAGCCCTCGACTAGCGGGTGGGCAAGAGACCCAGTACTTC.